The 8 T cell receptor beta chains reported below all come from one sample, sequenced in a study of shared clonotypes between healthy human individuals. Naive-designated CD8 cells lacked CD45RO, were positively enriched for CCR7, and omitted terminally differentiated effector memory CD45RA+ cells. TCRdb's table, derived via immunoSEQ multiplex PCR, lists solely in-frame clones and lacks some. The data hold millions of clones, with about 95% observed a single time. The source material was naive CD8+ T cells sorted from blood. Receptors were obtained from a man aged 18-30 years in good health.

V gene TRBV27 combines with J gene TRBJ2-1; TRBD2 might be the D (6 bases). V dropped 5 bases and J dropped 2 bases, with 16 bases sitting between them. This CDR3 comprises 16 residues. CDR1 is MNHEY, CDR2 SMNVEV, per germline (reference sequence). The CDR3 bases are TGTGCCAGCAGTCCTAACCCGGGAGCGGCCTACAATGAGCAGTTCTTC. This sequence encodes CASSPNPGAAYNEQFF.

J is TRBJ2-2 and V is TRBV7-8; unclear D gene. Germline V CDR1 and CDR2: SGHVS, FQNEAQ. The CDR3 length is 12 residues. The ends were cut back, 3 bases at V and 5 bases at J, with 4 bases in the middle. Here the CDR3 reads CASSFGTGELFF. The DNA for the CDR3 is TGTGCCAGCAGCTTCGGAACCGGGGAGCTGTTTTTT.

To note about this clone: Other nucleotide sequences in the sample specify the same CDR3. This chain joins TRBV13 and TRBJ1-1; tentatively, D is TRBD1 (6 bases). In germline, CDR1 is PRHDT, CDR2 FYEKMQ (reference sequence). V gave up 2 bases and J gave up 3 bases, with 7 bases separating them. The CDR3 runs to 13 residues. The CDR3 loop reads CASSLRGDTEAFF. In nucleotides, the CDR3 is TGTGCCAGCAGCTTAAGGGGGGACACTGAAGCTTTCTTT.

The chain employs TRBV30 and TRBJ2-2, with 7 bases aligning to TRBD1. Germline CDR1 is GTSNPN and CDR2 is SVGIG (reference sequence). V was pared by 2 bases and J by 6 bases, with 3 bases of the junction left unmatched. This CDR3 comprises 13 residues. Here the CDR3 DNA reads TGTGCCTGGAGTCTACAGGGGCCCGGGGAGCTGTTTTTT. Translated: CAWSLQGPGELFF.

With regard to this clone: Other DNA sequences within the sample encode an identical CDR3. The chain employs TRBV5-6 and TRBJ1-6; D remains ambiguous. The CDR3 has 13 amino acids. Germline V CDR1 and CDR2: SGHDT, YYEEEE. Trimming removed 0 bases at V and 5 bases at J, with 3 bases between. CDR3: CASSLGDNSPLHF. The CDR3 nucleotides are TGTGCCAGCAGCTTGGGCGATAATTCACCCCTCCACTTT.

This chain links TRBV27 with TRBJ2-1; a possible D gene is TRBD2 (6 bases). The CDR3 has 12 amino acids. Trimming stripped 9 bases from V and 11 bases from J, with 17 bases between. CDR1 is MNHEY, CDR2 SMNVEV, per germline (reference sequence). The CDR3 region is CASWGLGGQQFF. The CDR3 DNA follows: TGTGCCAGTTGGGGTCTGGGGGGTCAGCAGTTCTTC.

J is TRBJ2-7 and V is TRBV27; 10 bases are a match to TRBD1. Losses at the gene ends were 6 bases for V and 3 bases for J; bases not matched to a gene: 8. In germline, CDR1 is MNHEY, CDR2 SMNVEV (reference sequence). This CDR3 spans 15 amino acids. This chain's CDR3 is CASSQRQGAIYEQYF. CDR3 nucleotides: TGTGCCAGCAGCCAACGACAGGGGGCCATCTACGAGCAGTACTTC.

This rearrangement joins TRBV28 to TRBJ2-1, with D unresolved. The germline V gene has CDR1 MDHEN and CDR2 SYDVKM. With 5 bases removed from V and 0 bases from J, the gap between germline ends came to 14 bases. The CDR3 is made up of 16 amino acids. The CDR3 region is CASSPRSRSSYNEQFF. CDR3 DNA sequence: TGTGCCAGCAGTCCAAGAAGCCGGAGCTCCTACAATGAGCAGTTCTTC.